This T cell receptor beta chain originates from a study of post-analysis software for immune sequencing data. Whole-study context: Included among the disease courses, which were recorded for the cohort, were relapsing-remitting, secondary progressive and progressive-relapsing multiple sclerosis.

TCR beta libraries were prepared from cDNA with unique molecular identifiers. TCRdb reprocessed the PCR reads via MiXCR and lists one record per CDR3 protein. The sample includes some 450,000 distinct CDR3 sequences, under 55% of them seen just once. Germline assignment: CDR1 SEHNR and CDR2 FQNEAQ (reference sequence). The CDR3 totals 17 residues. Trimming shortened V by 2 bases and J by 2 bases, and 18 bases separated the two germline ends. This clonotype was recorded at least ten times. Its target is not known. General study points: When patients were compared with controls, a handful of TRBV segments were more frequent, TRBV5-6, TRBV5-1 and TRBV20-1 among them. Same-batch preparations were strongly co-clustered by F measure.

The chain uses TRBV7-9 and TRBJ1-1, with D unresolved. The sequence came from a girl under 18 with multiple sclerosis. The sample taken for sequencing was blood. The CDR3 DNA sequence: TGTGCCAGCAGCTTATCACCAAGGCGGGGTCTAAACACTGAAGCTTTCTTT. Protein: CASSLSPRRGLNTEAFF.